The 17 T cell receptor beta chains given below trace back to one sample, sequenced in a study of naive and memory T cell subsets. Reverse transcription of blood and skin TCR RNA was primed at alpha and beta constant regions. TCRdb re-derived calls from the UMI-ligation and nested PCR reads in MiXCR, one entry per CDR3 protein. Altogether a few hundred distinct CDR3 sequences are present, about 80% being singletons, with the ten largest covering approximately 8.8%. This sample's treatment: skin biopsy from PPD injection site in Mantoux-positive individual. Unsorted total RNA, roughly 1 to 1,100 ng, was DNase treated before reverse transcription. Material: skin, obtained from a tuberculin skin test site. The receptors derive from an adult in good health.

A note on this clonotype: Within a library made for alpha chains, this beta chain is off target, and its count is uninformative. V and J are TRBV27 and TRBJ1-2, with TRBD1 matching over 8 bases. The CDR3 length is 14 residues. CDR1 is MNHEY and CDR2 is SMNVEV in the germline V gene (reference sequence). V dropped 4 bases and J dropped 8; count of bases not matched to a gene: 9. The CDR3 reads CASSSGTGSKGYTF. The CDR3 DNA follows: TGTGCCAGCAGTTCCGGGACAGGTTCGAAAGGCTACACCTTC.

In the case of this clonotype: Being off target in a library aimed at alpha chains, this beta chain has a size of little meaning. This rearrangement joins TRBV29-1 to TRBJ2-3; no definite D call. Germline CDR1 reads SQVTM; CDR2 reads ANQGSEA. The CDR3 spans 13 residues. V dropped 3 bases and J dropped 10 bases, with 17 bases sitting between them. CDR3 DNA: TGCAGCGTTGATGGCTCTCGGCTAGGAGCGCAGTATTTT. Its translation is CSVDGSRLGAQYF.

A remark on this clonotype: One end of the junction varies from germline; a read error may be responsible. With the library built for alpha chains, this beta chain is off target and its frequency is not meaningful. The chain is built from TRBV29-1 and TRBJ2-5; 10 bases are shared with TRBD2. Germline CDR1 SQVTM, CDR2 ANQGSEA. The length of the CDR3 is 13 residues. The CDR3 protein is CSASAGGQGTQYF. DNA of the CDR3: TGCAGCGCTTCAGCGGGAGGGCAAGGGACCCAGTACTTC.

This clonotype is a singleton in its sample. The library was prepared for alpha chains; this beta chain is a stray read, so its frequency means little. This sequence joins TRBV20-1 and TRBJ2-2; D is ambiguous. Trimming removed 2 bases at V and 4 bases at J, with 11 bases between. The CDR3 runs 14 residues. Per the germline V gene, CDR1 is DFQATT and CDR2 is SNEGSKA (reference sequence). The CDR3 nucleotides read TGCAGTGCTAGACCTTACACGGGCACCGGGGAGCTGTTTTTT. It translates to CSARPYTGTGELFF.

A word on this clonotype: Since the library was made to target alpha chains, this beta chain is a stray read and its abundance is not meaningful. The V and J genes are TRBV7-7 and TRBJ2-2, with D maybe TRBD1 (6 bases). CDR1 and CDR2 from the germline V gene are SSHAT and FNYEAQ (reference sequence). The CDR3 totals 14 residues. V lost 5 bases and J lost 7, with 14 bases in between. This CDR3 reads CASSLQGTGGELFF. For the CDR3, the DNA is TGTGCCAGCAGCCTACAGGGTACTGGCGGGGAGCTGTTTTTT.

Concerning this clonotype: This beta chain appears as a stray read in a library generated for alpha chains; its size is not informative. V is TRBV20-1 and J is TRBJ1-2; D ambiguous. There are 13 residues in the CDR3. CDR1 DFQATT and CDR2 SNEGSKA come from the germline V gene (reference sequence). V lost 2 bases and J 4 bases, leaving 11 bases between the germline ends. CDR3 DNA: TGCAGTGCTAGACTCAGGAATTCCTATGGCTACACCTTC. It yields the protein CSARLRNSYGYTF.

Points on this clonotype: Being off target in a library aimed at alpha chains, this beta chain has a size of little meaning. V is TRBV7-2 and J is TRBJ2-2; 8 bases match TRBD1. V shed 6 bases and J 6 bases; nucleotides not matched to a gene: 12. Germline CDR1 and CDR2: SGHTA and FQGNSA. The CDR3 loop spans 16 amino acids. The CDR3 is CASSPSGQAGAGELFF. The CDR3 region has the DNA TGTGCCAGCAGTCCGTCGGGACAGGCTGGTGCCGGGGAGCTGTTTTTT.

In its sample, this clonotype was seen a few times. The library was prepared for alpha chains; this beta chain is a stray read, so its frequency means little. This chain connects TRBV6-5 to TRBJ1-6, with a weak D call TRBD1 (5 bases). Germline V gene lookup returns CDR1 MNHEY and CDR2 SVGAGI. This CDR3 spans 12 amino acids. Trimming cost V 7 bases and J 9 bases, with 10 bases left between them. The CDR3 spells CASTTGRSPLHF. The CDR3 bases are TGTGCCAGCACCACGGGGCGTTCACCCCTCCACTTT.

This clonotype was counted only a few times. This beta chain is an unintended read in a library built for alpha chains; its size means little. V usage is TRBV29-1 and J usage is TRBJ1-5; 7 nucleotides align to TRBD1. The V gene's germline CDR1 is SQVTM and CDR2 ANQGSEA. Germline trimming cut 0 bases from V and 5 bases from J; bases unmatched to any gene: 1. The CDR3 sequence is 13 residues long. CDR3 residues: CSVEEDRYQPQHF. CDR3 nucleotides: TGCAGCGTTGAAGAGGACAGGTATCAGCCCCAGCATTTT.

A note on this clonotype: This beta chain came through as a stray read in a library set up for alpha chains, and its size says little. CDR3: CSVDPQYF. CDR3 sequence (DNA): TGCAGCGTTGATCCACAGTACTTC. The V call is TRBV29-1, the J call TRBJ2-5; D is ambiguous. This CDR3 contains 8 residues. The ends were cut back, 3 bases at V and 11 bases at J, with 4 bases in the middle. CDR1 is SQVTM and CDR2 is ANQGSEA in the germline V gene.

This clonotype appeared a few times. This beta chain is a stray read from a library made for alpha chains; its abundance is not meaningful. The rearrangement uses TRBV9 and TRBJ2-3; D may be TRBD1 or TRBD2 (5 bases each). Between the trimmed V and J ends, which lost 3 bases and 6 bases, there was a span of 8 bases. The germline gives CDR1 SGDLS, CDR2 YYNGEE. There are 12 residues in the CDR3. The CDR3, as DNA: TGTGCCAGCAGCGGGGACGGGGATACGCAGTATTTT. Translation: CASSGDGDTQYF.

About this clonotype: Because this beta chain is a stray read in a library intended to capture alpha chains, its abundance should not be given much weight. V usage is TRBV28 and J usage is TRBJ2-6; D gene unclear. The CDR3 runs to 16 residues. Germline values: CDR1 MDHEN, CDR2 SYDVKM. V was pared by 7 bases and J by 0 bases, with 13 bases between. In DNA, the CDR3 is TGTGCCAGCATAGGAGACGGAAACTCTGGGGCCAACGTCCTGACTTTC. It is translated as CASIGDGNSGANVLTF.

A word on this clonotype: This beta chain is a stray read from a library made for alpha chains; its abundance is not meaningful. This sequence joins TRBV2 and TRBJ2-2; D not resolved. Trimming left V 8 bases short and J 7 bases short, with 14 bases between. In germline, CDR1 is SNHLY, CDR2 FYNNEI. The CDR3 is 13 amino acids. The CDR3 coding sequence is TGTGCCAGCCACCTTAGTGCACACGGGGAGCTGTTTTTT. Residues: CASHLSAHGELFF. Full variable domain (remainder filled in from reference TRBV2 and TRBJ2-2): EPEVTQTPSHQVTQMGQEVILRCVPISNHLYFYWYRQILGQKVEFLVSFYNNEISEKSEIFDDQFSVERPDGSNFTLKIRSTKLEDSAMYFCASHLSAHGELFFGEGSRLTVL.

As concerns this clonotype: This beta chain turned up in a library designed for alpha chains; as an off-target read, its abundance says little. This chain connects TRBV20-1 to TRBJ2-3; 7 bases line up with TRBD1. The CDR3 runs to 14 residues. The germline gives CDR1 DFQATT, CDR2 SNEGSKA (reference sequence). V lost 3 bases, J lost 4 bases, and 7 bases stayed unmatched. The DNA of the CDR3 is TGCAGTGCTAGGAGACAGGGAGCCGCAGATACGCAGTATTTT. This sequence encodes CSARRQGAADTQYF.

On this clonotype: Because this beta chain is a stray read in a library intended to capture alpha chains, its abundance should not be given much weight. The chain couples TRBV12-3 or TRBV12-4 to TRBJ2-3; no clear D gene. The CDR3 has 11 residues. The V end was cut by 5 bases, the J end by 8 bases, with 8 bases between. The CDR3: CASSVIATQYF. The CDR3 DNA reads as TGTGCCAGCAGTGTAATAGCTACGCAGTATTTT.

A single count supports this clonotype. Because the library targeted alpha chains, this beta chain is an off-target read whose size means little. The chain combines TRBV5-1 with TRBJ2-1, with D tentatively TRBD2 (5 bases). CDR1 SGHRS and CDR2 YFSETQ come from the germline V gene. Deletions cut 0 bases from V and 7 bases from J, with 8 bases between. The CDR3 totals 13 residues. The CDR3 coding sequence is TGCGCCAGCAGCTTGGCCCGGGGAAATGAGCAGTTCTTC. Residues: CASSLARGNEQFF.

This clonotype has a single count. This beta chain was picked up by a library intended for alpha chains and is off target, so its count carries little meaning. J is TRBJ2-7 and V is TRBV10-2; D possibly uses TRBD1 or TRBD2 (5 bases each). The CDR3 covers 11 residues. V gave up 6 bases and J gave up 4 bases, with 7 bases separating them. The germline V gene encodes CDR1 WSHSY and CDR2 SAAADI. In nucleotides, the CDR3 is TGCGCCAGCAGGAGGGGTTACGAGCAGTACTTC. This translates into CASRRGYEQYF.